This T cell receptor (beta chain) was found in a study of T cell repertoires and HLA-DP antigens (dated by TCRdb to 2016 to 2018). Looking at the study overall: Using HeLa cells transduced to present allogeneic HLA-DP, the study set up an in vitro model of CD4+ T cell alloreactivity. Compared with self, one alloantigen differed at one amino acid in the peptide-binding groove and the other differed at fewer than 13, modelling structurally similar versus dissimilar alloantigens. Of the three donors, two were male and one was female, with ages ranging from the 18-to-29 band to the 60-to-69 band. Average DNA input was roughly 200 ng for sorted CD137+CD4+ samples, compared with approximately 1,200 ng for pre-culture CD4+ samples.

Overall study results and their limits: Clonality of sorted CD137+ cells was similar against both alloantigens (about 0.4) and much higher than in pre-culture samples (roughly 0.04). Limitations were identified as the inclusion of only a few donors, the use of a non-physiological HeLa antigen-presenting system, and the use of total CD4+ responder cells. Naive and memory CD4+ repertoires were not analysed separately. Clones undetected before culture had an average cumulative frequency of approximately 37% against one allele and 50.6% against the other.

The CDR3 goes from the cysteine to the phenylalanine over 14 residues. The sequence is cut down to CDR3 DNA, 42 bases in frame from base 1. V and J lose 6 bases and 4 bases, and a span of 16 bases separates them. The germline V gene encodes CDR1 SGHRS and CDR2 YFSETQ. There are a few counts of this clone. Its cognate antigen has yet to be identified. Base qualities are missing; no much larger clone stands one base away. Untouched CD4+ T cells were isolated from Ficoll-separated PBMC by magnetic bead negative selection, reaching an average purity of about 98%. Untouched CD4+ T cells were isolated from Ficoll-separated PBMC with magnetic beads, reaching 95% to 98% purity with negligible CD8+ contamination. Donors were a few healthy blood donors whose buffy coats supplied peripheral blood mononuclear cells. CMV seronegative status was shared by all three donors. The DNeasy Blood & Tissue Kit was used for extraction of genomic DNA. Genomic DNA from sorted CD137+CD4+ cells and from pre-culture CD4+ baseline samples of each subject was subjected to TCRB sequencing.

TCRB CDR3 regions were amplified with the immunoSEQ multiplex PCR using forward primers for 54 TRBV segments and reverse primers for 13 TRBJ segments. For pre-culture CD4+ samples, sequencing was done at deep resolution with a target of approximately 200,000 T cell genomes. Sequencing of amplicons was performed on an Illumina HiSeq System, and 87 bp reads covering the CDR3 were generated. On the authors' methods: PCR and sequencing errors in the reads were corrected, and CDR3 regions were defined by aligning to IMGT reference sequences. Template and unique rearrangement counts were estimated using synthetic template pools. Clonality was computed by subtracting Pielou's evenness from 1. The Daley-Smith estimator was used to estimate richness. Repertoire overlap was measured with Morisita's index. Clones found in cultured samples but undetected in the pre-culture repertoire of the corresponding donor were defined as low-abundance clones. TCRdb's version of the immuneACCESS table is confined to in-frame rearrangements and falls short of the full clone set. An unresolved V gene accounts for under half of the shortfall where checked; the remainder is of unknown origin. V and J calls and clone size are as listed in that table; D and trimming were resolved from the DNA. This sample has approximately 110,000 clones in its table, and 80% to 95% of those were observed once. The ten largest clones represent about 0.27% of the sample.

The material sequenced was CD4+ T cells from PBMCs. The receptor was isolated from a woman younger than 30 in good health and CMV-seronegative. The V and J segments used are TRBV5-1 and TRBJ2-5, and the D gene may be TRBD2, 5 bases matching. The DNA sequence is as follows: TGCGCCAGCACCGTCCTAGGAGAGGGAGAGACCCAGTACTTC. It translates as CASTVLGEGETQYF.